Detailed here is one T cell receptor beta chain. The data belong to a study of blood T cell repertoires in COVID-19. Sequenced by immunoSEQ multiplex PCR; TCRdb stores in-frame clones only, minus some. Here the sample spans 100,000 to 150,000 clones, around nine tenths being singletons. The sample comprised peripheral blood. The receptor's source is a woman between 70 and 85 years old with COVID-19, enrolled during active disease.

The CDR3 loop is CASSFFLGRGGRDTQYF. CDR3 coding DNA: TGTGCCAGCAGTTTTTTCCTCGGGCGGGGGGGCCGAGATACGCAGTATTTT. V is TRBV27 and J is TRBJ2-3; TRBD2 aligns across 9 bases. J lost 5 bases, V lost 3 bases, and 12 bases had no gene match. Germline V lookup: CDR1 MNHEY, CDR2 SMNVEV (reference sequence). The CDR3 has 17 amino acids.